The following is a T cell receptor (beta chain) sequence with its context. This entry belongs to a study of blood T cell repertoires in COVID-19. For the study at large: From the United States, Italy and Spain came samples of acute and convalescent COVID-19. The analysed material was cDNA or gDNA that came from T cells, B-cell-depleted T cells, or PBMCs.

Methods used by the authors: How many nucleated cells were present was estimated from reference gene primer amplification. Only in-frame clones appear in the TCRdb table, and some are missing; sequencing was by immunoSEQ multiplex PCR. V and J calls and clone size are given by that table; D and trimming were obtained from the DNA. The sample lists over 600,000 clones, approximately 90% occurring once. The CDR3 consists of 14 residues. Trimming cost V 2 bases and J 2 bases, with 12 bases left between them. CDR1 and CDR2 (germline): GTSNPN, SVGIG (reference sequence). Sequencing was carried out using peripheral blood. The sequence was obtained from a woman aged 18-35 years with acute or convalescent COVID-19. The chain recombines TRBV30 with TRBJ1-1, with unresolved D. The CDR3 protein is CAWSPPLSNTEAFF. In DNA, the CDR3 is TGTGCCTGGAGTCCCCCATTGAGCAACACTGAAGCTTTCTTT.